This is a list of T cell receptor beta chains from one sample in a study of shared clonotypes between healthy human individuals. Profiled with immunoSEQ multiplex PCR; TCRdb holds only in-frame clones, not every one. Among about 480,000 clones listed, 75% to 80% were seen once. The sequenced sample was PBMCs. The receptors come from a woman aged 40-49 years in good health. Some clones in this sample may be carry-over from other donors' samples. CDR3s include the opening cysteine and the closing phenylalanine or tryptophan. D genes are given only for firm matches. Rows give clone size only sometimes, using once, few, many, or a class for an expanded clone.

NA	TRBJ2-5	TRBD1	TRBV28	CASSAPWTGQETQYF	TGTGCCAGCAGTGCCCCTTGGACAGGACAAGAGACCCAGTACTTC
NA	TRBJ2-7	TRBD1	TRBV18	CASSPLPGQTYEQYF	TGTGCCAGCTCACCCCTTCCGGGACAGACCTACGAGCAGTACTTC
once	TRBJ2-7	NA	TRBV7-2	CASSLRRGEGEQYF	TGTGCCAGCAGCTTACGCCGTGGCGAGGGCGAGCAGTACTTC
few	TRBJ2-5	NA	TRBV15	CATSRDPAVPVTQYF	TGTGCCACCAGCAGAGATCCAGCGGTCCCTGTAACCCAGTACTTC
NA	TRBJ2-7	NA	TRBV28	CASSSGHSYEQYF	TGTGCCAGCAGCTCAGGACACTCCTACGAGCAGTACTTC
NA	TRBJ2-7	TRBD2	TRBV11-1	CASSFELAGNEQYF	TGTGCCAGCAGCTTCGAACTAGCGGGCAACGAGCAGTACTTC
NA	TRBJ1-2	TRBD1	TRBV28	CASSLRGQGYTF	TGTGCCAGCAGTTTAAGGGGGCAAGGCTACACCTTC
NA	TRBJ2-5	NA	TRBV2	CARSGGRGQETQYF	TGTGCCAGGTCAGGGGGGAGGGGACAAGAGACCCAGTACTTC
NA	TRBJ1-1	NA	TRBV27	CASSPKPSGTEAFF	TGTGCCAGCAGTCCCAAACCGTCGGGCACTGAAGCTTTCTTT
NA	TRBJ2-5	NA	TRBV28	CASTPGGQGETQYF	TGTGCCAGCACCCCCGGGGGGCAGGGGGAGACCCAGTACTTC
few	TRBJ1-2	NA	TRBV21-1	CASSLYRGFNYGYTF	TGTGCCAGCAGCCTTTATCGGGGGTTTAACTATGGCTACACCTTC
few	TRBJ2-1	TRBD2	TRBV4-1	CASSQEGGSYNEQFF	TGCGCCAGCAGCCAAGAAGGCGGGAGCTACAATGAGCAGTTCTTC
NA	TRBJ1-4	NA	TRBV15	CATSRERATTNEKLFF	TGTGCCACCAGCAGAGAAAGGGCCACAACTAATGAAAAACTGTTTTTT
NA	TRBJ2-2	NA	TRBV5-6	CASSPGPQVGELFF	TGTGCCAGCAGCCCAGGTCCCCAGGTCGGGGAGCTGTTTTTT
few	TRBJ2-7	NA	TRBV6-1	CASLGQTAYEQYF	TGTGCCAGTTTAGGACAGACCGCCTACGAGCAGTACTTC
NA	TRBJ2-7	NA	TRBV7-9	CASSPGSYEQYF	TGTGCCAGCAGCCCCGGGTCCTACGAGCAGTACTTC
NA	TRBJ1-6	NA	TRBV5-4	CASSLNHNSPLHF	TGTGCCAGCAGCTTGAATCATAATTCACCCCTCCACTTT
NA	TRBJ2-7	NA	TRBV5-1	CASSLAHSYEQYF	TGCGCCAGCAGCTTGGCCCACTCCTACGAGCAGTACTTC
once	TRBJ1-1	TRBD1	TRBV5-1	CASSWTGVAEAFF	TGCGCCAGCAGCTGGACAGGGGTGGCTGAAGCTTTCTTT
NA	TRBJ2-5	NA	TRBV28	CASSPSGAGTQYF	TGTGCCAGCAGTCCTTCGGGCGCGGGGACCCAGTACTTC
NA	TRBJ1-3	TRBD1	TRBV6-7	CASSYSDRRSGNTIYF	TGTGCCAGCAGTTACTCGGACAGGCGCTCTGGAAACACCATATATTTT
NA	TRBJ2-2	NA	TRBV18	CASSSPTGRTGELFF	TGTGCCAGCTCATCCCCAACAGGGAGGACCGGGGAGCTGTTTTTT
NA	TRBJ2-5	TRBD2	TRBV27	CASSSGLVVSPQYF	TGTGCCAGCAGTTCGGGACTAGTTGTCTCCCCCCAGTACTTC
many	TRBJ1-2	NA	TRBV6-1	CASSEGPGRRYGYTF	TGTGCCAGCAGTGAAGGGCCGGGACGCCGCTATGGCTACACCTTC
few	TRBJ1-1	NA	TRBV7-3	CASSTLVNTEAFF	TGTGCCAGCAGCACCCTCGTGAACACTGAAGCTTTCTTT
NA	TRBJ2-1	NA	TRBV7-7	CASSLGLQENNEQFF	TGTGCTAGCAGCTTAGGTCTGCAGGAAAACAATGAGCAGTTCTTC
NA	TRBJ2-5	NA	TRBV7-9	CAGVRGTEETQYF	TGTGCCGGCGTCCGGGGGACAGAAGAGACCCAGTACTTC
NA	TRBJ2-7	NA	TRBV4-1	CASSPTGRGRLSYEQYF	TGCGCCAGCAGCCCTACCGGACGGGGACGACTTTCCTACGAGCAGTACTTC
NA	TRBJ2-3	TRBD2	TRBV10-1	CASSDPTSGTDTQYF	TGCGCCAGCAGTGATCCGACTAGCGGGACAGATACGCAGTATTTT
NA	TRBJ2-1	TRBD2	TRBV5-1	CASSRGLAGGDNEQFF	TGCGCCAGCAGTCGGGGGCTAGCGGGAGGGGACAATGAGCAGTTCTTC
once	TRBJ2-5	TRBD2	TRBV7-2	CASSPGEGETQYF	TGTGCCAGCAGCCCGGGGGAGGGGGAGACCCAGTACTTC
NA	TRBJ2-3	NA	TRBV14	CASSPFWGKDTQYF	TGTGCCAGCAGCCCTTTCTGGGGGAAGGATACGCAGTATTTT
once	TRBJ1-4	TRBD1	TRBV28	CASRSLGQDEKLFF	TGTGCCAGCAGGAGCCTGGGACAGGATGAAAAACTGTTTTTT
NA	TRBJ1-4	NA	TRBV30	CAWSYGGGEKLFF	TGTGCCTGGAGTTATGGGGGTGGTGAAAAACTGTTTTTT
NA	TRBJ2-3	TRBD1	TRBV19	CASSPRQGADTQYF	TGTGCCAGTAGCCCCCGACAGGGGGCAGATACGCAGTATTTT
NA	TRBJ2-7	NA	TRBV28	CASTLRRGHEQYF	TGTGCCAGCACCTTGCGCAGGGGCCACGAGCAGTACTTC
NA	TRBJ2-7	NA	TRBV9	CASSVGAGQQYF	TGTGCCAGCAGCGTAGGGGCAGGGCAGCAGTACTTC
NA	TRBJ1-1	NA	TRBV18	CASSPAVDAEAFF	TGTGCCAGCTCACCGGCGGTTGACGCTGAAGCTTTCTTT
NA	TRBJ2-5	NA	TRBV7-9	CASSLGSEQGETQYF	TGTGCCAGCAGCTTAGGATCTGAACAGGGTGAGACCCAGTACTTC
NA	TRBJ2-2	NA	TRBV5-1	CASSVTGQGNAGELFF	TGCGCCAGCTCGGTCACGGGGCAGGGGAACGCCGGGGAGCTGTTTTTT
NA	TRBJ2-2	NA	TRBV5-4	CASSPRVEMNTGELFF	TGTGCCAGCAGCCCCCGGGTCGAAATGAACACCGGGGAGCTGTTTTTT
NA	TRBJ2-7	NA	TRBV19	CASSVDTFYEQYF	TGTGCCAGTAGTGTGGACACTTTCTACGAGCAGTACTTC
NA	TRBJ2-7	NA	TRBV30	CAWRGDKTYEQYF	TGTGCCTGGAGGGGGGACAAGACCTACGAGCAGTACTTC
NA	TRBJ2-7	TRBD1	TRBV7-3	CASSLSGTGGYEQYF	TGTGCCAGCAGCTTATCAGGGACAGGGGGGTACGAGCAGTACTTC
NA	TRBJ1-1	NA	TRBV11-2	CASSPNRGRWMNTEAFF	TGTGCCAGCAGCCCTAACCGAGGGCGGTGGATGAACACTGAAGCTTTCTTT
NA	TRBJ1-2	NA	TRBV4-1	CASSQPLGRSYGYTF	TGCGCCAGCAGCCAACCTCTCGGGAGGTCCTATGGCTACACCTTC
NA	TRBJ2-1	TRBD2	TRBV5-8	CASSLGLAGFDEQFF	TGTGCCAGCAGCTTGGGCCTAGCGGGGTTCGATGAGCAGTTCTTC
NA	TRBJ2-7	NA	TRBV21-1	CASSKEGEIPAGASYEQYF	TGTGCCAGCAGCAAAGAGGGAGAAATCCCAGCGGGAGCTTCCTACGAGCAGTACTTC
NA	TRBJ2-3	TRBD2	TRBV7-8	CASSLGAGVTDTQYF	TGTGCCAGCAGCTTAGGCGCGGGAGTCACTGATACGCAGTATTTT
few	TRBJ2-6	NA	TRBV15	CATSSRGSGANVLTF	TGTGCCACCAGCAGCAGGGGATCTGGGGCCAACGTCCTGACTTTC
NA	TRBJ1-5	NA	TRBV12-1	CASSFARRRGNQPQHF	TGTGCCAGCAGCTTTGCGCGCCGGAGGGGCAATCAGCCCCAGCATTTT